This T cell receptor beta chain was profiled in a study of molecular identifiers for immune sequencing clone quantification. Overall study results and limits: In CMV-specific effectors, clones above 20 copies held over 98% of molecules; naive, under 1%.

The length of the CDR3 is 14 residues. The germline V gene encodes CDR1 LGHNA and CDR2 YSLEER. Trimming removed 3 bases from V and 7 bases from J; junction bases left unmatched: 9. With respect to this clonotype: Its antigen is undetermined.

Generation of bulk TCR libraries relied on previously described methods and listed TCR primers. TCRdb re-called the PCR reads through MiXCR, storing one row per CDR3 protein. The table shows 250,000 to 400,000 distinct CDR3 sequences, with 20% to 25% occurring only once. V usage is TRBV4-3 and J usage is TRBJ2-7; TRBD2 agrees at 7 bases. The source of this sequence is a human donor in good health. Some libraries in this study had Jurkat cell RNA spiked in. Sequenced sample: naive CD8+ T cells from blood, with Jurkat cell RNA spiked in. Stated subset: FACS-sorted CD8+CD4-CCR7+CD45RA+ naive T cells. CDR3 sequence: CASSQGRWGGEQYF. Written as DNA, the CDR3 is TGCGCCAGCAGCCAGGGACGATGGGGGGGGGAGCAGTACTTC.